Here is one T cell receptor (beta chain) with its context. Adult donors, all healthy and HIV-negative, had no recent acute infections or vaccinations. Genomic DNA (from each subset) was split evenly across several immunoSEQ plates. In the source study's methods: Filtering differed because ImmunoSEQ produced junction-only sequences that carried no quality scores. Sequenced by immunoSEQ multiplex PCR; TCRdb stores in-frame clones only, minus some. V, J and clone size were drawn from that table, and D and trimming were deduced from the DNA. This sample has a few million clones, with roughly 92% found just once. The record originates from a study of shared clonotypes between healthy human individuals. Turning to the study itself: Each donor had three CD4 naive, three CD4 memory, two CD8 naive and one CD8 memory plate.

The germline V gene has CDR1 GTSNPN and CDR2 SVGIG (reference sequence). This CDR3 spans 13 amino acids. V lost 4 bases to trimming and J lost 4 bases, with 13 bases between them. The chain couples TRBV30 to TRBJ1-2, with D unclear. The sequencing input was naive CD4+ T cells from PBMCs. Noted subset: CD45RA+ positively selected. This clonotype was sampled from a man younger than 35 in good health. Some clones in this sample may be carry-over from other donors' samples. The CDR3 DNA is TGTGCCTGGACCCCCGGACCTTTCTATGGCTACACCTTC. Its translation is CAWTPGPFYGYTF. The full variable domain, completed using reference TRBV30 and TRBJ1-2, is SQTIHQWPATLVQPVGSPLSLECTVEGTSNPNLYWYRQAAGRGLQLLFYSVGIGQISSEVPQNLSASRPQDRQFILSSKKLLLSDSGFYLCAWTPGPFYGYTFGSGTRLTVV.